Listed here are 25 T cell receptor beta chains from one sample, sequenced in a study of T cell repertoires in cytomegalovirus infection. No antigen has been assigned to these receptors. TCRdb reprocessed the reads via MiXCR and lists one record per CDR3 protein. In the table there are some 130,000 distinct CDR3 sequences, around 32% of which are singletons. Here the sequenced sample was CD8+ T cells from cultured PBMCs, taken from culture after CMV antigen stimulation. Source of these receptors: a human donor in good health (CMV status not recorded). Some clones in this sample may be carry-over from other donors' samples.

The chain joins TRBV19 to TRBJ2-2; 10 nucleotides line up with TRBD2. Germline V gene data show CDR1 as LNHDA and CDR2 as SQIVND (reference sequence). The ends lost 3 bases at V and 7 bases at J; junction bases unmatched: 5. The length of the CDR3 is 15 residues. The CDR3 loop is CASSINRLAGGELFF. In nucleotides, the CDR3 is TGTGCCAGTAGTATCAACCGACTAGCGGGCGGGGAGCTGTTTTTT.

The rearrangement joins TRBV7-8 to TRBJ2-2; 8 positions agree with TRBD1. V lost 5 bases to trimming and J lost 4 bases; unmatched junction nucleotides: 12. This CDR3 spans 17 amino acids. The germline CDR1 and CDR2 sequences are SGHVS and FQNEAQ. The CDR3 DNA sequence: TGTGCCAGCAGCCAGACCCGGGACAGGTCCTCCACCGGGGAGCTGTTTTTT. Its translation is CASSQTRDRSSTGELFF.

This clonotype was observed many times. The rearrangement uses TRBV7-9 and TRBJ1-2, with unresolved D. The CDR3 extends over 14 amino acids. In germline, CDR1 is SEHNR, CDR2 FQNEAQ (reference sequence). Trimming cost V 2 bases and J 8 bases, with 15 bases left between them. The chain's CDR3 is CASSLPDYNEGYTF. The CDR3 DNA reads TGTGCCAGCAGCTTACCGGACTATAACGAGGGCTACACCTTC.

The chain recombines TRBV12-3 or TRBV12-4 with TRBJ2-1; TRBD2 matches at 9 bases. The CDR3 runs to 13 residues. The V segment lost 4 bases and the J segment 8 bases; nucleotides outside the gene matches: 3. The CDR3 nucleotides are TGTGCCAGCAGTTCCGGGACTAGCTATGAGCAGTTCTTC. Its translation: CASSSGTSYEQFF.

This chain uses TRBV20-1 with TRBJ2-3; D is possibly TRBD1 (6 bases). V was shortened by 4 bases and J by 0 bases, with 11 bases between the two germline ends. CDR3 length: 14 residues. Germline lookup yields CDR1 DFQATT and CDR2 SNEGSKA (reference sequence). CDR3 nucleotide sequence: TGCAGTGCTACGGCCGACAGGAGCACAGATACGCAGTATTTT. Encoded protein: CSATADRSTDTQYF.

The V gene is TRBV12-3 or TRBV12-4, the J gene TRBJ2-1; weak D call: TRBD1 (6 bases). V shed 1 base and J shed 8 bases, with 12 bases lying between them. This CDR3 spans 14 amino acids. The CDR3, as DNA: TGTGCCAGCAGTTTAGTACAGGGCTGGGATGAGCAGTTCTTC. Protein sequence: CASSLVQGWDEQFF.

This clonotype was detected ten times or more. The V gene is TRBV3-1, the J gene TRBJ2-5; D might be TRBD1 (7 bases). Trimming pared 4 bases from V and 4 bases from J, leaving 19 bases between. The CDR3 has 16 residues. Looked up from germline, CDR1 is LGHDT and CDR2 is YNNKEL (reference sequence). CDR3 coding DNA: TGTGCCAGCAGCCGGGGAGGTGGAGGGGGCGGAGAGACCCAGTACTTC. Translated, it gives CASSRGGGGGGETQYF.

This clonotype was seen at least ten times. This chain connects TRBV7-2 to TRBJ1-1, with no clear D. V lost 1 base to trimming and J lost 9 bases, with 9 bases between them. The germline CDR1 and CDR2 sequences are SGHTA and FQGNSA. The CDR3 extends over 12 amino acids. The CDR3 coding sequence is TGTGCCAGCAGCTTAGGGTGGACCCAAGCTTTCTTT. This translates into CASSLGWTQAFF.

The chain uses TRBV4-1 and TRBJ2-3; D is perhaps TRBD2 (5 bases). Between the trimmed V and J ends, which lost 5 bases and 0 bases, there was a span of 12 bases. The CDR3 is 15 amino acids. The V gene's germline CDR1 is MGHRA and CDR2 YSYEKL. CDR3 in amino acids: CASSETGISTDTQYF. CDR3 bases: TGCGCCAGCAGCGAGACCGGGATTAGCACAGATACGCAGTATTTT.

This clonotype was counted between two and nine times. This chain joins TRBV7-6 and TRBJ2-2, with a weak D call TRBD2 (6 bases). This CDR3 is 18 amino acids long. Germline CDR1 reads SGHVS; CDR2 reads FNYEAQ. V dropped 0 bases and J dropped 0 bases, with 14 bases sitting between them. The CDR3 DNA reads TGTGCCAGCAGCTTAGCGCCAGGGACTCCCACGAACACCGGGGAGCTGTTTTTT. Its translation is CASSLAPGTPTNTGELFF.

V usage is TRBV27 and J usage is TRBJ1-2; 7 bases agree with TRBD1. The trim removed 6 bases at V and 5 bases at J, leaving 9 bases unmatched. The CDR3 is 14 residues long. The germline CDR1 and CDR2 sequences are MNHEY and SMNVEV (reference sequence). CDR3 sequence: CASSPTGVGYGYTF. The CDR3 DNA follows: TGTGCCAGCAGCCCTACAGGGGTGGGATATGGCTACACCTTC.

Written as DNA, the CDR3 is TGTGCCAGCTGGGACATTGCCTACGAGCAGTACTTC. Translated: CASWDIAYEQYF. The chain joins TRBV6-8 to TRBJ2-7; D perhaps matches TRBD1 (6 bases). CDR3 size: 12 residues. V lost 8 bases to trimming and J lost 2 bases, with 10 bases between them. Germline V gene sequence: CDR1 MNHGY, CDR2 SAAAGT.

This chain uses TRBV13 with TRBJ1-5; D not resolved. The CDR3 has 12 residues. V shed 4 bases and J shed 4 bases, with 5 bases lying between them. Germline CDR1 is PRHDT and CDR2 is FYEKMQ (reference sequence). The DNA of the CDR3 is TGTGCCAGCAGCTCGGAGAATCAGCCCCAGCATTTT. Amino acid sequence: CASSSENQPQHF.

This clonotype appeared many times. V and J are TRBV7-8 and TRBJ2-3, with D possibly TRBD2 on 5 matching bases. Germline values: CDR1 SGHVS, CDR2 FQNEAQ. V dropped 5 bases and J dropped 1 base, with 10 bases sitting between them. The CDR3 length is 14 residues. The CDR3 here is CASSRFGGTDTQYF. The CDR3 DNA reads TGTGCCAGCAGCCGCTTCGGGGGCACAGATACGCAGTATTTT.

The rearrangement uses TRBV5-3 and TRBJ1-2; D is ambiguous. TRBV5-3 is an ORF, and what it does is uncertain. Trimming stripped 8 bases from V and 4 bases from J, with 18 bases between. This CDR3 spans 14 amino acids. The DNA for the CDR3 is TGTGCCAGCAGCCTGCGAGGGAGTGGCTATGGCTACACCTTC. It encodes CASSLRGSGYGYTF.

There are many counts of this clonotype. The chain links TRBV5-4 to TRBJ2-1; the match to TRBD1 covers 8 bases. The CDR3 covers 15 residues. Germline V gives CDR1 SGHNT, CDR2 YYREEE (reference sequence). Unmatched junction bases numbered 10, after V lost 5 bases and J lost 6 bases. In nucleotides, the CDR3 is TGTGCCAGCAGTCCCGGGACAGGAGGACCCAATGAGCAGTTCTTC. The encoded protein is CASSPGTGGPNEQFF.

The gene calls are TRBV6-2 or TRBV6-3 and TRBJ2-3; D is ambiguous. CDR1 is MNHEY, CDR2 SVGEGT, per germline. The CDR3 contains 12 residues. Trimming took off 2 bases at V and 5 bases at J, with 5 bases between the two ends. CDR3 region: CASSYLGDTQYF. The CDR3 DNA reads TGTGCCAGCAGTTACCTGGGAGATACGCAGTATTTT.

This sequence joins TRBV7-9 and TRBJ1-2; TRBD1 agrees at 10 bases. CDR3 size: 14 residues. The V gene end was trimmed by 4 bases and the J gene end by 7 bases; junction bases not matched to a gene: 6. Germline-derived CDR1 and CDR2 are SEHNR and FQNEAQ (reference sequence). CDR3 DNA sequence: TGTGCCAGCAGCTCAGGGACAGGGGTTCCTGGCTACACCTTC. As protein: CASSSGTGVPGYTF. The full variable domain, in which reference TRBV7-9 and TRBJ1-2 provide the parts outside the CDR3, is DTGVSQNPRHKITKRGQNVTFRCDPISEHNRLYWYRQTLGQGPEFLTYFQNEAQLEKSRLLSDRFSAERPKGSFSTLEIQRTEQGDSAMYLCASSSGTGVPGYTFGSGTRLTVV.

The J gene is TRBJ2-3, the V gene TRBV6-4, with a weak D call TRBD2 (5 bases). The germline V gene has CDR1 MRHNA and CDR2 SNTAGT. The CDR3 has 12 amino acids. V gave up 2 bases and J gave up 8 bases, with 8 bases separating them. The CDR3 nucleotides read TGTGCCAGCAGTGACGGAGGATTTACGCAGTATTTT. Amino acids: CASSDGGFTQYF.

This clonotype has more than one count but fewer than ten. The V gene is TRBV6-5, the J gene TRBJ2-1, with TRBD1 as a possible D gene (7 bases). The ends were cut back, 0 bases at V and 9 bases at J, with 12 bases in the middle. There are 14 residues in the CDR3. Looked up from germline, CDR1 is MNHEY and CDR2 is SVGAGI. The chain's CDR3 is CASSYSEGAREQFF. CDR3 coding DNA: TGTGCCAGCAGTTACTCGGAGGGGGCGCGTGAGCAGTTCTTC.

V gene TRBV12-3 or TRBV12-4 combines with J gene TRBJ2-1, with 7 bases identical to TRBD1. CDR3 length: 15 amino acids. Trimming cost V 7 bases and J 3 bases; bases outside gene matches: 9. The CDR3 sequence is CASIPGTDNYNEQFF. The CDR3 DNA follows: TGTGCCAGCATACCTGGGACAGACAACTACAATGAGCAGTTCTTC.

This clonotype has a count of ten or more. This chain uses TRBV27 with TRBJ1-5, with no clear D. The V and J ends lost 0 bases and 6 bases respectively, with 6 bases between them. The CDR3 loop spans 13 amino acids. Looked up from germline, CDR1 is MNHEY and CDR2 is SMNVEV (reference sequence). This chain's CDR3 is CASSLSVGQPQHF. The CDR3 DNA sequence: TGTGCCAGCAGTTTATCGGTGGGTCAGCCCCAGCATTTT.

The rearrangement links TRBV6-1 to TRBJ1-1; 8 positions agree with TRBD1. This CDR3 has 15 amino acids. Germline lookup yields CDR1 MNHNS and CDR2 SASEGT. V lost 7 bases, J lost 0 bases, and 7 bases stayed unmatched. The DNA of the CDR3 is TGTGCCAGCACCAAGGACAGGGCGTTGAACACTGAAGCTTTCTTT. Amino acids: CASTKDRALNTEAFF.

The chain links TRBV7-4 to TRBJ2-5, with D unclear. The germline V gene encodes CDR1 SGHVT and CDR2 SQSDAQ. V shed 1 base and J shed 9 bases, with 9 bases lying between them. The CDR3 covers 12 residues. In DNA, the CDR3 is TGTGCCAGCAGCTTAGATCCGGGCCCCCAGTACTTC. Its protein is CASSLDPGPQYF.

This chain connects TRBV6-6 to TRBJ1-6; TRBD1 might be the D (5 bases). CDR3 size: 18 residues. V dropped 7 bases and J dropped 1 base, with 20 bases sitting between them. Germline V lookup: CDR1 MNHNY, CDR2 SVGAGI (reference sequence). CDR3 in amino acids: CASTLGPREGSYNSPLHF. CDR3 DNA: TGTGCCAGCACATTGGGGCCTAGAGAGGGGTCCTATAATTCACCCCTCCACTTT.